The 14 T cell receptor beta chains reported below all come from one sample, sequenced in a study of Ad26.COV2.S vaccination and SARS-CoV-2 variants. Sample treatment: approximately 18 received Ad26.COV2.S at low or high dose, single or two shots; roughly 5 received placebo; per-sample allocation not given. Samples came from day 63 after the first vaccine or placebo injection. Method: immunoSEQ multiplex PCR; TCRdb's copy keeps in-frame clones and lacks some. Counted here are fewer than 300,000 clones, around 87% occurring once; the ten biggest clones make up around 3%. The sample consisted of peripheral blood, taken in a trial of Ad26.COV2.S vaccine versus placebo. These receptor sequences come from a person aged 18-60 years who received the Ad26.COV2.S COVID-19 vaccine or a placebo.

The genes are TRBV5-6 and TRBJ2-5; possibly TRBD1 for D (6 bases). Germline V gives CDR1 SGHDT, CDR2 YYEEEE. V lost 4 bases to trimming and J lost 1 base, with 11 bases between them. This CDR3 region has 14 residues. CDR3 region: CASSGPDSQETQYF. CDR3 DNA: TGTGCCAGCAGCGGGCCGGACAGCCAAGAGACCCAGTACTTC. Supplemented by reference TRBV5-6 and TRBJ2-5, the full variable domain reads DAGVTQSPTHLIKTRGQQVTLRCSPKSGHDTVSWYQQALGQGPQFIFQYYEEEERQRGNFPDRFSGHQFPNYSSELNVNALLLGDSALYLCASSGPDSQETQYFGPGTRLLVL.

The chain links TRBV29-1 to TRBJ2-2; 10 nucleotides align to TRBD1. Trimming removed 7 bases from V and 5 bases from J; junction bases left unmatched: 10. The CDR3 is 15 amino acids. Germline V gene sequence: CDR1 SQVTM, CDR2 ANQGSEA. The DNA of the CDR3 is TGCAGCGCAAAACTCCCGGGACAGGGGACCGGGGAGCTGTTTTTT. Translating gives CSAKLPGQGTGELFF.

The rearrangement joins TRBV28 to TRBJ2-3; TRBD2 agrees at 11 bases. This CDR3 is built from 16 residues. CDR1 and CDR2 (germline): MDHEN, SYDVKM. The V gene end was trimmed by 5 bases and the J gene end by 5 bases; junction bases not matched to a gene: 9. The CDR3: CASSRTSGRKGDTQYF. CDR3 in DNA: TGTGCCAGCAGTCGGACTAGCGGGCGCAAGGGAGATACGCAGTATTTT.

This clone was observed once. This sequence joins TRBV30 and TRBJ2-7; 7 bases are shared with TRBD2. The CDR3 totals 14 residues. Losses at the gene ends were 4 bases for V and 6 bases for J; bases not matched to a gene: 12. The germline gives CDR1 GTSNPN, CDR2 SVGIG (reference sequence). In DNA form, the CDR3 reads TGTGCCTGGATCCAGGGAGGCGGGGGTCGCGAGCAGTACTTC. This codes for CAWIQGGGGREQYF.

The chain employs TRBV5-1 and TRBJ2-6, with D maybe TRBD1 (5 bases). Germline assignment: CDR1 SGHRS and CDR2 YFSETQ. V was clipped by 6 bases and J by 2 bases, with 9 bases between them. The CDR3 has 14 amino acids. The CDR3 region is CASIRVPGANVLTF. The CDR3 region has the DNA TGCGCCAGCATCAGGGTTCCTGGGGCCAACGTCCTGACTTTC.

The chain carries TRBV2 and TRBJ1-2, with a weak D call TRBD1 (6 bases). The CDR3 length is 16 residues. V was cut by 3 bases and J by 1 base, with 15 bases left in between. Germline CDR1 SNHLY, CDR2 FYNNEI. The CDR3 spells CASSEAQGKVNYGYTF. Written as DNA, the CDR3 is TGTGCCAGCAGTGAGGCCCAGGGGAAGGTTAACTATGGCTACACCTTC.

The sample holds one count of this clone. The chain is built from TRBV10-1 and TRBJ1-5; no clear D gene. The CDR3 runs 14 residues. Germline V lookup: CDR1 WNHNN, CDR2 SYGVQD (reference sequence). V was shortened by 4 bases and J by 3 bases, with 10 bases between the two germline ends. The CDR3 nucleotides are TGCGCCAGCAGTGTTGCAGGCCCCAATCAGCCCCAGCATTTT. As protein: CASSVAGPNQPQHF.

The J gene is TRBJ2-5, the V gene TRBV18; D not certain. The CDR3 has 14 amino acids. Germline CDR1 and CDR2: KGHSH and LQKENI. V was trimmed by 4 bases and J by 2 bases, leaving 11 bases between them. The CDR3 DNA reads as TGTGCCAGCTCACGCGCCGGTCCGCAAGAGACCCAGTACTTC. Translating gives CASSRAGPQETQYF.

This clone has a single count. In DNA form, the CDR3 reads TGCGCCAGCAGCCAAGTAGGGGGGAAATGGGATGGCTACACCTTC. It yields the protein CASSQVGGKWDGYTF. The V call is TRBV4-1, the J call TRBJ1-2; possible D gene TRBD1, 6 bases. Per germline, CDR1 MGHRA and CDR2 YSYEKL. Trimming shortened V by 1 base and J by 6 bases, and 15 bases separated the two germline ends. The CDR3 extends over 15 amino acids.

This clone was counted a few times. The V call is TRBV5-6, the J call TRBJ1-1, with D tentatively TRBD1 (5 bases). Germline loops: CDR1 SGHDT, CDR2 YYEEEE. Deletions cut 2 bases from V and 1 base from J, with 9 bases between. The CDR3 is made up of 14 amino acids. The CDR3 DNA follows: TGTGCCAGCAGCTTACAGGTGACGAACACTGAAGCTTTCTTT. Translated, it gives CASSLQVTNTEAFF.

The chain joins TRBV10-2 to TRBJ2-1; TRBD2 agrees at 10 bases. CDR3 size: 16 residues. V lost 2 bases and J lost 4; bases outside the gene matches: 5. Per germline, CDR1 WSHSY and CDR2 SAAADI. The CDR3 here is CASSETSGTTYNEQFF. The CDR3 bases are TGCGCCAGCAGTGAGACTAGCGGGACCACTTACAATGAGCAGTTCTTC.

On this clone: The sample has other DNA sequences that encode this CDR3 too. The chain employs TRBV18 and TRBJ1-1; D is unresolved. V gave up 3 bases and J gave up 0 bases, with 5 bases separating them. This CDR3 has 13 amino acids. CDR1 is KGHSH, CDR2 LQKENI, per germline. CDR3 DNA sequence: TGTGCCAGCTCACCCGGGATGAACACTGAAGCTTTCTTT. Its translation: CASSPGMNTEAFF.

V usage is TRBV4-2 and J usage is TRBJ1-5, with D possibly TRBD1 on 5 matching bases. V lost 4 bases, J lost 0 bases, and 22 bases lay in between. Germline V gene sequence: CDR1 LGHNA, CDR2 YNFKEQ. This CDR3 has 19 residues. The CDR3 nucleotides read TGTGCCAGCAGCCCCCTTGGGGGGAGGGGAGACCCTAGCAATCAGCCCCAGCATTTT. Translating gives CASSPLGGRGDPSNQPQHF.

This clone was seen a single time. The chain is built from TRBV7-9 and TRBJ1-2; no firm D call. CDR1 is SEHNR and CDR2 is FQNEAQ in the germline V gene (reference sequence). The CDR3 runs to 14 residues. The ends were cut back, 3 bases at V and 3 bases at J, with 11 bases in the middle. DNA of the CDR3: TGTGCCAGCAGCTTTACTGCGAGATACTATGGCTACACCTTC. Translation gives CASSFTARYYGYTF.